The next 28 T cell receptor beta chains were all read from a single sample in a study of blood T cell repertoires in COVID-19. The table came from immunoSEQ multiplex PCR; TCRdb's copy has only in-frame clones and leaves some out. The data hold some 240,000 clones, with 65% to 85% observed a single time. Sequencing was carried out using peripheral blood. These receptors were obtained from a woman aged 40 to 50 who had recovered from COVID-19.

V gene TRBV10-3 combines with J gene TRBJ1-5; tentative D call: TRBD1 (5 bases). The germline V gene has CDR1 ENHRY and CDR2 SYGVKD. This CDR3 region has 14 residues. V was shortened by 2 bases and J by 4 bases, with 9 bases between the two germline ends. The CDR3 loop is CAISEGQPNQPQHF. CDR3 nucleotides: TGTGCCATCAGTGAGGGACAACCAAATCAGCCCCAGCATTTT.

The chain carries TRBV24-1 and TRBJ2-1; D is uncertain. CDR3 length equals 16 residues. From germline, CDR1 is KGHDR and CDR2 SFDVKD. V was clipped by 5 bases and J by 0 bases, with 13 bases between them. The CDR3 loop reads CATSGYSSSSYNEQFF. The CDR3 DNA sequence: TGTGCCACCAGTGGGTACTCGTCGAGCTCCTACAATGAGCAGTTCTTC.

This clone came up once. This chain connects TRBV9 to TRBJ2-3; D is unclear. Trimming cost V 2 bases and J 0 bases, with 7 bases left between them. The CDR3 runs 14 residues. Germline assignment: CDR1 SGDLS and CDR2 YYNGEE. The CDR3 loop reads CASSVRPSTDTQYF. CDR3 sequence (DNA): TGTGCCAGCAGCGTGCGGCCGAGCACAGATACGCAGTATTTT.

The chain is built from TRBV10-3 and TRBJ1-5, with D maybe TRBD1 (5 bases). Trimming took 0 bases from V and 5 from J, leaving 14 bases between them. Per germline, CDR1 ENHRY and CDR2 SYGVKD. The CDR3 is made up of 16 amino acids. Here the CDR3 reads CAISESTVWGHQPQHF. CDR3 bases: TGTGCCATCAGTGAGTCTACAGTCTGGGGCCATCAGCCCCAGCATTTT.

The CDR3 sequence: CASSLAGTGHSGANVLTF. The CDR3 DNA follows: TGCGCCAGCAGCTTGGCCGGGACAGGCCACTCTGGGGCCAACGTCCTGACTTTC. The chain links TRBV5-1 to TRBJ2-6, with 8 bases matching TRBD1. Germline V gene sequence: CDR1 SGHRS, CDR2 YFSETQ. Trimming took 0 bases from V and 0 from J; bases not matched to a gene: 5. This CDR3 is 18 amino acids long.

CDR3 DNA: TGTGCCAGCAGCTCACGGGGGGCAGGGGGCGTCACCGGGGAGCTGTTTTTT. This translates into CASSSRGAGGVTGELFF. The chain employs TRBV9 and TRBJ2-2, with a weak D call TRBD1 (8 bases). The germline CDR1 and CDR2 sequences are SGDLS and YYNGEE. Trimming took 4 bases from V and 4 from J, leaving 20 bases between them. This CDR3 has 17 residues. The full variable domain, its missing parts supplied by reference TRBV9 and TRBJ2-2, is DSGVTQTPKHLITATGQRVTLRCSPRSGDLSVYWYQQSLDQGLQFLIQYYNGEERAKGNILERFSAQQFPDLHSELNLSSLELGDSALYFCASSSRGAGGVTGELFFGEGSRLTVL.

The gene calls are TRBV11-3 and TRBJ2-1; maybe TRBD1 (5 bases). The CDR3 length is 14 residues. Between the trimmed V and J ends, which lost 1 base and 9 bases, there was a span of 13 bases. Germline CDR1 is SGHNT and CDR2 is YENEEA. DNA of the CDR3: TGTGCCAGCAGCTTAGTGGGGCCTGACAGTGAGCAGTTCTTC. Protein sequence: CASSLVGPDSEQFF.

The chain joins TRBV7-9 to TRBJ1-6; 7 bases line up with TRBD1. Germline CDR1 SEHNR, CDR2 FQNEAQ (reference sequence). The CDR3 length is 14 residues. The junction had 3 bases not matched to a gene; V was cut back by 3 bases and J by 7 bases. Written as DNA, the CDR3 is TGTGCCAGCAGCTTCGGACAGGAAAATTCACCCCTCCACTTT. It translates to CASSFGQENSPLHF. Using reference TRBV7-9 and TRBJ1-6 for the parts outside the CDR3, the full variable domain is DTGVSQNPRHKITKRGQNVTFRCDPISEHNRLYWYRQTLGQGPEFLTYFQNEAQLEKSRLLSDRFSAERPKGSFSTLEIQRTEQGDSAMYLCASSFGQENSPLHFGNGTRLTVT.

This chain joins TRBV28 and TRBJ1-1; D is perhaps TRBD1 (5 bases). The V and J ends lost 2 bases and 11 bases respectively, with 18 bases between them. There are 14 residues in the CDR3. Germline V CDR1 and CDR2: MDHEN, SYDVKM. The DNA for the CDR3 is TGTGCCAGCAGTTTAAGCAGGGTTGATACTGGGGCTTTCTTT. Translated: CASSLSRVDTGAFF.

The J gene is TRBJ1-1, the V gene TRBV19, with TRBD1 identical over 8 bases. The V gene's germline CDR1 is LNHDA and CDR2 SQIVND (reference sequence). This CDR3 is 17 amino acids long. J was trimmed by 0 bases and V by 3 bases; bases with no gene match: 9. The CDR3 DNA is TGTGCCAGTAGTATTGGACAGGGTTCTATCATGAACACTGAAGCTTTCTTT. It codes for CASSIGQGSIMNTEAFF.

The chain uses TRBV6-5 and TRBJ1-1; D ambiguous. The CDR3 loop spans 11 amino acids. Germline V gene data show CDR1 as MNHEY and CDR2 as SVGAGI. V gave up 4 bases and J gave up 4 bases, with 4 bases separating them. As DNA, the CDR3 is TGTGCCAGCAGTTTTCTCACTGAAGCTTTCTTT. Translation gives CASSFLTEAFF.

This clone occurred a few times. V gene TRBV10-3 combines with J gene TRBJ1-1, with 7 positions matching TRBD1. The CDR3 length is 15 residues. Germline lookup yields CDR1 ENHRY and CDR2 SYGVKD. The ends lost 3 bases at V and 1 base at J; junction bases unmatched: 5. CDR3 in amino acids: CAISERGLANTEAFF. As DNA, the CDR3 is TGTGCCATCAGTGAAAGGGGGCTAGCGAACACTGAAGCTTTCTTT.

V is TRBV2 and J is TRBJ1-2; TRBD1 matches at 9 bases. There are 16 residues in the CDR3. J gave up 4 bases and V 2 bases, and 8 bases lay outside the gene matches. The germline gives CDR1 SNHLY, CDR2 FYNNEI. The chain's CDR3 is CASSESGTGTRYGYTF. CDR3 nucleotide sequence: TGTGCCAGCAGTGAATCCGGGACAGGGACTCGCTATGGCTACACCTTC.

V usage is TRBV6-1 and J usage is TRBJ2-5, with TRBD1 as a possible D gene (5 bases). The CDR3 is made up of 14 amino acids. The germline V gene has CDR1 MNHNS and CDR2 SASEGT. Trimming removed 3 bases from V and 5 bases from J, with 13 bases in between. The CDR3 spells CASSDQGFMETQYF. The DNA for the CDR3 is TGTGCCAGCAGTGATCAGGGTTTTATGGAGACCCAGTACTTC.

This chain joins TRBV18 and TRBJ1-2; 8 bases match TRBD1. J gave up 7 bases and V 5 bases, and 12 bases lay outside the gene matches. This CDR3 comprises 15 residues. Germline-derived CDR1 and CDR2 are KGHSH and LQKENI. Written as DNA, the CDR3 is TGTGCCAGCTCATCAGAATCAGGGGGCAGAAGTGGCTACACCTTC. Protein product: CASSSESGGRSGYTF.

CDR3 in DNA: TGTGCCAGCAGTTATGTGACAGATTACAATGAGCAGTTCTTC. The encoded protein is CASSYVTDYNEQFF. The chain is built from TRBV6-2 or TRBV6-3 and TRBJ2-1; D is possibly TRBD1 (5 bases). Trimming removed 3 bases from V and 4 bases from J, with 10 bases in between. From germline, CDR1 is MNHEY and CDR2 SVGEGT. CDR3 size: 14 residues.

The chain employs TRBV7-9 and TRBJ2-1, with 12 bases matching TRBD2. V was pared by 5 bases and J by 0 bases, with 8 bases of the junction left unmatched. Looked up from germline, CDR1 is SEHNR and CDR2 is FQNEAQ (reference sequence). CDR3 length equals 18 residues. In nucleotides, the CDR3 is TGTGCCAGCAGCCTACTGACTAGCGGGGGTTACTCCTACAATGAGCAGTTCTTC. This translates into CASSLLTSGGYSYNEQFF.

As regards this clone: The same CDR3 arises from other DNA sequences in this sample as well. J is TRBJ1-1 and V is TRBV11-1; D is possibly TRBD1 (5 bases). The CDR3 contains 14 residues. Germline assignment: CDR1 SGHAT and CDR2 FQDESV (reference sequence). V was cut by 5 bases and J by 1 base, with 11 bases left in between. The DNA of the CDR3 is TGTGCCAGCAGCCCGCAGGGATGGAACACTGAAGCTTTCTTT. This encodes CASSPQGWNTEAFF.

The genes are TRBV18 and TRBJ1-5; 7 bases fit TRBD1. Germline trimming cut 5 bases from V and 5 bases from J; bases unmatched to any gene: 3. The CDR3 covers 13 residues. The germline V gene has CDR1 KGHSH and CDR2 LQKENI. The CDR3 coding sequence is TGTGCCAGCTCAAAAGGGGGCGATCAGCCCCAGCATTTT. It is translated as CASSKGGDQPQHF.

This sequence joins TRBV27 and TRBJ2-7, with TRBD2 matching 13 bases. Germline V gene sequence: CDR1 MNHEY, CDR2 SMNVEV (reference sequence). V was pared by 7 bases and J by 2 bases, with 5 bases of the junction left unmatched. The CDR3 spans 15 residues. The CDR3 DNA reads TGTGCCAGCAAACCTGGGACTAGCGGGACCTACGAGCAGTACTTC. Its protein is CASKPGTSGTYEQYF.

CDR3 protein: CASSPSYNEQFF. The DNA of the CDR3 is TGTGCCAGCAGCCCTTCCTACAATGAGCAGTTCTTC. The chain has TRBV3-1 (or the pseudogene TRBV3-2) and TRBJ2-1, with D unclear. The CDR3 extends over 12 amino acids. The germline V gene encodes CDR1 LGHDT and CDR2 YNNKEL (reference sequence). The V end was cut by 4 bases, the J end by 1 base, with 2 bases between.

V gene TRBV15 combines with J gene TRBJ1-3; the match to TRBD1 covers 7 bases. After removal of 1 base from V and 0 bases from J, the junction contained 3 bases not matched to a gene. CDR1 and CDR2 from the germline V gene are LNHNV and YYDKDF (reference sequence). There are 16 residues in the CDR3. The CDR3, as DNA: TGTGCCACCAGCAGAGCGGACAGGAACTCTGGAAACACCATATATTTT. Residues: CATSRADRNSGNTIYF. The whole variable domain, filled in from reference TRBV15 and TRBJ1-3, reads DAMVIQNPRYQVTQFGKPVTLSCSQTLNHNVMYWYQQKSSQAPKLLFHYYDKDFNNEADTPDNFQSRRPNTSFCFLDIRSPGLGDTAMYLCATSRADRNSGNTIYFGEGSWLTVV.

This clone occurred once. The gene calls are TRBV6-4 and TRBJ2-1, with 7 bases lining up with TRBD1. The V gene's germline CDR1 is MRHNA and CDR2 SNTAGT. The CDR3 covers 13 residues. With 10 bases clipped from V and 8 bases from J, the junction kept 11 bases outside the gene matches. Written as DNA, the CDR3 is TGTGCCACCTCCAAGGGGGCAAGTGATGAGCAGTTCTTC. As protein: CATSKGASDEQFF.

This clone was recorded a few times. The rearrangement uses TRBV7-9 and TRBJ1-4; D might be TRBD1 (5 bases). From germline, CDR1 is SEHNR and CDR2 FQNEAQ (reference sequence). The CDR3 is made up of 17 amino acids. Trimming stripped 5 bases from V and 0 bases from J, with 16 bases between. CDR3 residues: CASSTPTDSATNEKLFF. The CDR3 nucleotides read TGTGCCAGCAGCACCCCGACAGATTCCGCAACTAATGAAAAACTGTTTTTT. The whole variable domain, remainder taken from reference TRBV7-9 and TRBJ1-4, is DTGVSQNPRHKITKRGQNVTFRCDPISEHNRLYWYRQTLGQGPEFLTYFQNEAQLEKSRLLSDRFSAERPKGSFSTLEIQRTEQGDSAMYLCASSTPTDSATNEKLFFGSGTQLSVL.

The chain couples TRBV18 to TRBJ2-7; a possible D gene is TRBD2 (5 bases). This CDR3 spans 16 amino acids. Trimming removed 2 bases from V and 0 bases from J, with 14 bases in between. Germline V gene lookup returns CDR1 KGHSH and CDR2 LQKENI. The CDR3 loop is CASSPLRAPSSYEQYF. The CDR3 DNA sequence: TGTGCCAGCTCACCATTGAGGGCCCCCAGCTCCTACGAGCAGTACTTC.

This clone is a singleton in its sample. J is TRBJ2-7 and V is TRBV6-2 or TRBV6-3, with 7 bases aligning to TRBD1. The germline V gene has CDR1 MNHEY and CDR2 SVGEGT. The V and J ends lost 5 bases and 1 base, in that order; junction bases with no gene match: 8. The CDR3 is made up of 15 amino acids. The CDR3 region is CASSHRGTLSYEQYF. The CDR3, as DNA: TGTGCCAGCAGTCACAGGGGCACCTTGTCCTACGAGCAGTACTTC.

The chain employs TRBV11-2 and TRBJ2-7; 8 positions agree with TRBD1. The CDR3 has 17 residues. The junction had 12 bases not matched to a gene; V was cut back by 2 bases and J by 3 bases. CDR1 is SGHAT, CDR2 FQNNGV, per germline. The CDR3 is CASSLNSPQTGVYEQYF. The DNA of the CDR3 is TGTGCCAGCAGCTTAAATTCGCCGCAGACAGGGGTCTACGAGCAGTACTTC.

The chain recombines TRBV28 with TRBJ1-5; 7 positions agree with TRBD1. Germline CDR1 MDHEN, CDR2 SYDVKM. J gave up 7 bases and V 3 bases, and 9 bases lay outside the gene matches. The CDR3 has 15 amino acids. In DNA, the CDR3 is TGTGCCAGCAGTTTCAGGAACAGGGGTGGCCAGCCCCAGCATTTT. Its translation is CASSFRNRGGQPQHF. The whole variable domain, remainder taken from reference TRBV28 and TRBJ1-5, is DVKVTQSSRYLVKRTGEKVFLECVQDMDHENMFWYRQDPGLGLRLIYFSYDVKMKEKGDIPEGYSVSREKKERFSLILESASTNQTSMYLCASSFRNRGGQPQHFGDGTRLSIL.